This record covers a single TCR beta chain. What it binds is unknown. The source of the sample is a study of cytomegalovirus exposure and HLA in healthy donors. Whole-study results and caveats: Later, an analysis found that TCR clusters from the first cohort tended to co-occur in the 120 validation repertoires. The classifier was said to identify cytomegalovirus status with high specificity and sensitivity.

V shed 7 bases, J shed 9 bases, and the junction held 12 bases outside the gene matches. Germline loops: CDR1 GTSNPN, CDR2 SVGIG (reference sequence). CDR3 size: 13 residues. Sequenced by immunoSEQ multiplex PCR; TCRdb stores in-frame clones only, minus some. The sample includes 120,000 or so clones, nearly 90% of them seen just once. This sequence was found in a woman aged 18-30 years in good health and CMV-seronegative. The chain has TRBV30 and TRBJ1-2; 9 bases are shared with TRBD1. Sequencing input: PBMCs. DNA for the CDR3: TGTGCCTACACAGGGGGCCCTGCCTGGAGCTACACCTTC. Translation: CAYTGGPAWSYTF.